Following are 11 T cell receptor beta chains from one sample sequenced in a study of T-cell memory formation after mild COVID-19. TCRdb ran MiXCR on the 5' RACE reads and lists one entry per CDR3 protein. The data hold more than 350,000 distinct CDR3 sequences, with more than 20% observed a single time. Sequencing used PBMCs or a T cell subset sorted from them (not recorded which). All receptors come from an adult woman who had mild COVID-19 (a few samples of this study predate the infection). Cell type and time point are not known.

There are a few counts of this clonotype. The V call is TRBV19, the J call TRBJ2-1, with TRBD2 identical over 7 bases. The CDR3 consists of 15 residues. CDR1 LNHDA and CDR2 SQIVND come from the germline V gene (reference sequence). Losses at the gene ends were 11 bases for V and 7 bases for J; bases not matched to a gene: 17. The CDR3 here is CASNGGSLGGNEQFF. CDR3 coding DNA: TGTGCCTCCAACGGCGGGAGTCTCGGGGGAAATGAGCAGTTCTTC.

V usage is TRBV15 and J usage is TRBJ2-7; TRBD1 agrees at 7 bases. From germline, CDR1 is LNHNV and CDR2 YYDKDF (reference sequence). The CDR3 consists of 16 residues. V shed 4 bases and J 1 base; nucleotides not matched to a gene: 10. CDR3 nucleotide sequence: TGTGCCACCAGCAAAGGACAGGACCCCGGATCCTACGAGCAGTACTTC. This gives the protein CATSKGQDPGSYEQYF.

In its sample, this clonotype was seen a few times. The J gene is TRBJ2-4, the V gene TRBV5-6; D possibly matches TRBD1 or TRBD2 (5 bases each). The length of the CDR3 is 15 residues. CDR1 SGHDT and CDR2 YYEEEE come from the germline V gene. Trimming removed 1 base at V and 9 bases at J, with 17 bases between. CDR3 region: CASSLLGPAAPIQYF. DNA of the CDR3: TGTGCCAGCAGCTTGCTGGGACCCGCGGCCCCCATTCAGTACTTC.

The chain combines TRBV24-1 with TRBJ2-3, with D possibly called TRBD1 or TRBD2 (5 bases each). CDR1 is KGHDR, CDR2 SFDVKD, per germline. The CDR3 spans 14 residues. The germline V and J ends were trimmed by 7 bases and 2 bases, with 12 bases remaining between them. CDR3 in amino acids: CATRGPVYTDTQYF. The CDR3 DNA is TGTGCCACCAGGGGACCCGTCTACACAGATACGCAGTATTTT.

The CDR3 nucleotides read TGTGCCAGCAGTTCCCGGGACTTCGGGCCTGAAGCTTTCTTT. It is translated as CASSSRDFGPEAFF. V and J are TRBV6-6 and TRBJ1-1; D might be TRBD1 (5 bases). V was shortened by 4 bases and J by 6 bases, with 15 bases between the two germline ends. The CDR3 totals 14 residues. Germline V gene lookup returns CDR1 MNHNY and CDR2 SVGAGI (reference sequence).

The CDR3 reads CASSPFFAGQETQYF. DNA of the CDR3: TGCGCCAGCAGCCCCTTTTTCGCGGGCCAAGAGACCCAGTACTTC. The chain recombines TRBV5-1 with TRBJ2-5; tentative D call: TRBD2 (5 bases). The CDR3 length is 15 residues. V was pared by 4 bases and J by 1 base, with 14 bases between. Germline V gene sequence: CDR1 SGHRS, CDR2 YFSETQ.

This chain connects TRBV30 to TRBJ2-7, with TRBD2 matching over 11 bases. The CDR3 has 15 residues. The V gene's germline CDR1 is GTSNPN and CDR2 SVGIG (reference sequence). J lost 3 bases, V lost 2 bases, and 6 bases had no gene match. This CDR3 reads CAWSTGLAGHYEQYF. The CDR3, as DNA: TGTGCCTGGAGTACCGGACTAGCGGGCCACTACGAGCAGTACTTC.

The V gene is TRBV2, the J gene TRBJ2-3; the match to TRBD2 covers 9 bases. Germline V gene data show CDR1 as SNHLY and CDR2 as FYNNEI. The CDR3 totals 16 residues. Trimming cost V 3 bases and J 6 bases; bases outside gene matches: 10. CDR3 in amino acids: CASSELASGDRDTQYF. CDR3 bases: TGTGCCAGCAGTGAGCTTGCTAGCGGGGATCGGGATACGCAGTATTTT.

The V call is TRBV25-1, the J call TRBJ2-7; D is undetermined. The germline V gene has CDR1 MGHDK and CDR2 SYGVNS. CDR3 length: 14 residues. V lost 4 bases and J lost 0, with 10 bases in between. CDR3 sequence: CASSGSKGSYEQYF. The CDR3 bases are TGTGCCAGCAGTGGATCGAAGGGCTCCTACGAGCAGTACTTC.

This chain uses TRBV20-1 with TRBJ2-6; D is unresolved. The CDR3 is 15 residues long. The V end lost 2 bases, the J end lost 1 base, and 9 bases lay between the germline ends. Looked up from germline, CDR1 is DFQATT and CDR2 is SNEGSKA (reference sequence). The CDR3 reads CSARWPKSGANVLTF. The DNA for the CDR3 is TGCAGTGCTAGATGGCCGAAGTCTGGGGCCAACGTCCTGACTTTC.

A few counts support this clonotype. The chain employs TRBV19 and TRBJ2-7, with TRBD2 identical over 12 bases. The V gene end was trimmed by 8 bases and the J gene end by 4 bases; junction bases not matched to a gene: 6. CDR3 length: 14 residues. Per the germline V gene, CDR1 is LNHDA and CDR2 is SQIVND (reference sequence). For the CDR3, the DNA is TGTGCCAGTTCCGCTAGCGGGAGGGTGTACGAGCAGTACTTC. It is translated as CASSASGRVYEQYF.